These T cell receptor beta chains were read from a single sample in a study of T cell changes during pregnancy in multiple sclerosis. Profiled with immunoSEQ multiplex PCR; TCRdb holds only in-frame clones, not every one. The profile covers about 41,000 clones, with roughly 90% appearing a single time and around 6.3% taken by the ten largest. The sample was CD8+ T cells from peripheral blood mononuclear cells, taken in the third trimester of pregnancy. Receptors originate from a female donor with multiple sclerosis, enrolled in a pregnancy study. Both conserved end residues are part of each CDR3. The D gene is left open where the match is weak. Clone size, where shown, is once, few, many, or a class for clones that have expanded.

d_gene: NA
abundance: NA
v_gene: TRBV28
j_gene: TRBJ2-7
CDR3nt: TGTGCCAGCAGTTTACTGGACTTCACGGGAGAGCAGTACTTC
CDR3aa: CASSLLDFTGEQYF

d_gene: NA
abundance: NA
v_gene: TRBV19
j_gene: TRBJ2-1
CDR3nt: TGTGCCAGTGGGTTCGGACTAAACAATGAGCAGTTCTTC
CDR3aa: CASGFGLNNEQFF

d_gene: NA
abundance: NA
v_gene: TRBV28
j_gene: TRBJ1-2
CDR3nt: TGTGCCAGCAGTCCCCCCCTAGCGGTAGGCGGCTACACCTTC
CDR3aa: CASSPPLAVGGYTF

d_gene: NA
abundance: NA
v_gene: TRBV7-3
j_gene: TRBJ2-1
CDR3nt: TGTGCCAGCAGCTCAAACCGGACTAACAATGAGCAGTTCTTC
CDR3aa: CASSSNRTNNEQFF

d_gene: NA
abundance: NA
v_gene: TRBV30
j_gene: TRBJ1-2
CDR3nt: TGTGCCTGGAGTTCGGTTAACTATGGCTACACCTTC
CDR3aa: CAWSSVNYGYTF

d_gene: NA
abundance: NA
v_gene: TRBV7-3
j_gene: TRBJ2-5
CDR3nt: TGTGCCAGCAGCTTAGGCCCCACGGAGACAGAGACCCAGTACTTC
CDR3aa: CASSLGPTETETQYF

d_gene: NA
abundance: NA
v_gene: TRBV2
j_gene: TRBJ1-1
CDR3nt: TGTGCCAGCAGTATACAGGGCGGGGGGACTGAAGCTTTCTTT
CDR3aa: CASSIQGGGTEAFF

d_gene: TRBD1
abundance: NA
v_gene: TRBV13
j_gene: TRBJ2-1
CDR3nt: TGTGCCAGCAGCCCAGACAGGGGAACGAACAATGAGCAGTTCTTC
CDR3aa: CASSPDRGTNNEQFF

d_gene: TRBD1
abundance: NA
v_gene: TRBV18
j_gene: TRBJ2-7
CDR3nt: TGTGCCAGCTCACCAGGGACAGAATATTTGGCCCTATACGAGCAGTACTTC
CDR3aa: CASSPGTEYLALYEQYF

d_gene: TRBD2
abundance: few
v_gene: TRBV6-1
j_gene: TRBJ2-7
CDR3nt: TGTGCCAGCAGTGATCGACTAGCGGGCTCCTACGAGCAGTACTTC
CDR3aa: CASSDRLAGSYEQYF

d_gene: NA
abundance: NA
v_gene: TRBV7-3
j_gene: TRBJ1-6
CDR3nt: TGTGCCAGCAGCAAAACGAGGGACACCCCTAATTCACCCCTCCACTTT
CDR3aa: CASSKTRDTPNSPLHF

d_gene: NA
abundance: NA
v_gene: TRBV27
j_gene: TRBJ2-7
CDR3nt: TGTGCCAGCAGTTCTGTCGGGGAGCAGTACTTC
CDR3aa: CASSSVGEQYF

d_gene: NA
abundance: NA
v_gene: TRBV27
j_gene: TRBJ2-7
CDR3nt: TGTGCCAGCATGCCCCTCCGGACAGTAGCCTACGAGCAGTACTTC
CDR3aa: CASMPLRTVAYEQYF

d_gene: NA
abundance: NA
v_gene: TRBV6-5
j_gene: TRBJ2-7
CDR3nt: TGTGCCAGCAGCTATCAACGATCACTCCCCTACGAGCAGTACTTC
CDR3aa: CASSYQRSLPYEQYF

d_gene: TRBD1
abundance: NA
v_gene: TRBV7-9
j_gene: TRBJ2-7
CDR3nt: TGTGCCAGCAGCTTTCCAGGGGGAAACGAGCAGTACTTC
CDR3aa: CASSFPGGNEQYF

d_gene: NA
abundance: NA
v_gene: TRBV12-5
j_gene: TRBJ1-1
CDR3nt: TGTGCTAGTGGTTCGGTGAACACTGAAGCTTTCTTT
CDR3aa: CASGSVNTEAFF

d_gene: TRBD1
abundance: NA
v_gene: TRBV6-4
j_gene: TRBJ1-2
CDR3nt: TGTGCCAGCAGTGAGTCCACGGGGACAGGGGGTGCCTATGGCTACACCTTC
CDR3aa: CASSESTGTGGAYGYTF

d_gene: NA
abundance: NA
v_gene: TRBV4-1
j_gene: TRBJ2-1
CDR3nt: TGCGCCAGCAGCCAAGACCTCAATGAGCAGTTCTTC
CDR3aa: CASSQDLNEQFF

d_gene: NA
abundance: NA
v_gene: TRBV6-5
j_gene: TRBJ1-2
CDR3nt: TGTGCCAGCAGTTACAGAGAGGGTTACTATGGCTACACCTTC
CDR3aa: CASSYREGYYGYTF

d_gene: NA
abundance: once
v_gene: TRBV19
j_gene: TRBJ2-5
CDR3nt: TGTGCCAGTAGTAGGGGACTGTCTCAAGAGACCCAGTACTTC
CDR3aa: CASSRGLSQETQYF

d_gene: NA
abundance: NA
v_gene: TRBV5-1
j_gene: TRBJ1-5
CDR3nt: TGCGCCAGCAGCTCGGAAGCGGGCAGTCAGCCCCAGCATTTT
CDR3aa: CASSSEAGSQPQHF

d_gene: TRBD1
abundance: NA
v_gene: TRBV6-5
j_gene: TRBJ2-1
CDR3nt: TGTGCCAGCAGTCCGTTAGGGACAGGGGGCTATGAGCAGTTCTTC
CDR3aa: CASSPLGTGGYEQFF

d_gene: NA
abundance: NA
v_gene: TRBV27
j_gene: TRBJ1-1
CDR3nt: TGTGCCAGCAGGGGACAAATGGGTACTGAAGCTTTCTTT
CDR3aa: CASRGQMGTEAFF

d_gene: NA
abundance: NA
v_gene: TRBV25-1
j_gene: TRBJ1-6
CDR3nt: TGTGCCAGCAGTGAATCCTATAATAATTCACCCCTCCACTTT
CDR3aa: CASSESYNNSPLHF

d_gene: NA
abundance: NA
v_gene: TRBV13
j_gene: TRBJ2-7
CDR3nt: TGTGCCAGCAGCTTCCAGGGAAACTACGAGCAGTACTTC
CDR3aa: CASSFQGNYEQYF

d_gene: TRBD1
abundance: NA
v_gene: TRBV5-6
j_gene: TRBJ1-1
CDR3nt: TGTGCCAGCAGCCCCGCAACAGGGGTGAACACTGAAGCTTTCTTT
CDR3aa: CASSPATGVNTEAFF

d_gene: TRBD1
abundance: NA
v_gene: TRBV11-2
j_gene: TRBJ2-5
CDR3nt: TGTGCCAGCAGCTTAGTAGGGACAGAGGAGTTGGTTCGAGAGACCCAGTACTTC
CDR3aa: CASSLVGTEELVRETQYF

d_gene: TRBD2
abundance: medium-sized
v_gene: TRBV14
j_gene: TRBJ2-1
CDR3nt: TGTGCCAGCAGCCAGTTTACTAGCGGGGGGGCTGAGGAGCAGTTCTTC
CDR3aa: CASSQFTSGGAEEQFF

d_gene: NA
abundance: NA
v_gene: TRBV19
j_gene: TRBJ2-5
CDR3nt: TGTGCCAGTAGTTGGAGGGACCAAGAGATCCAGTACTTC
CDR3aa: CASSWRDQEIQYF

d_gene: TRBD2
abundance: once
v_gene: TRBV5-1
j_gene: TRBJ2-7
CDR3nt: TGCGCCAGCAGAGTGGGAGGGTCCGAGCAGTACTTC
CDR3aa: CASRVGGSEQYF

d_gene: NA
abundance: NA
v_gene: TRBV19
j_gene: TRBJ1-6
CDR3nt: TGTGCCAGTAGTCCGACAGATAATTCACCCCTCCACTTT
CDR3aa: CASSPTDNSPLHF

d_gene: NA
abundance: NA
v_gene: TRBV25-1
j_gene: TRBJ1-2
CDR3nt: TGTGCCAGCAGTGAAGACAGGAGGCGTGCTAACTATGGCTACACCTTC
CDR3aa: CASSEDRRRANYGYTF

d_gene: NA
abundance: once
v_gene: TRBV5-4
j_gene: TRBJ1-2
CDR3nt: TGTGCCAGCAGCGCATGGGGGGGTGGCTACACCTTC
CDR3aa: CASSAWGGGYTF

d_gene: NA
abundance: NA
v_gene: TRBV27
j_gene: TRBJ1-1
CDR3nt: TGTGCCAGCAGTTTGGGGGGAAGTAGCATAGGAGCTTTCTTT
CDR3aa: CASSLGGSSIGAFF

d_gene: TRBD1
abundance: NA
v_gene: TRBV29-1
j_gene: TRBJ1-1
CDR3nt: TGCAGCGTTGAAGCAGGGGGCGGGAGTGGAGCTTTCTTT
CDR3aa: CSVEAGGGSGAFF